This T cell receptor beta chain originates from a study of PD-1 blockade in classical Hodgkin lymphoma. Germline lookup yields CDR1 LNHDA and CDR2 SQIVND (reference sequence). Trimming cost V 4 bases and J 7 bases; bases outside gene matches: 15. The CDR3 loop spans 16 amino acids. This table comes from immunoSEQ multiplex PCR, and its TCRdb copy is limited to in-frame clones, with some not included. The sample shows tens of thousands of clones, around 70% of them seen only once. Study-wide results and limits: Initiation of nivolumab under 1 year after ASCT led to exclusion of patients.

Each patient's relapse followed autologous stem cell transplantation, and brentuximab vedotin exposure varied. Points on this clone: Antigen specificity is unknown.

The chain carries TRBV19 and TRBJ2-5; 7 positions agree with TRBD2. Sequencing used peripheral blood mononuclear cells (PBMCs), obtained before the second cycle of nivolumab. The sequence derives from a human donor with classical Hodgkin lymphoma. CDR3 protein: CASSNWEGVQRGTQYF. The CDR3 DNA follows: TGTGCCAGTAGTAATTGGGAGGGCGTCCAGAGAGGGACCCAGTACTTC.